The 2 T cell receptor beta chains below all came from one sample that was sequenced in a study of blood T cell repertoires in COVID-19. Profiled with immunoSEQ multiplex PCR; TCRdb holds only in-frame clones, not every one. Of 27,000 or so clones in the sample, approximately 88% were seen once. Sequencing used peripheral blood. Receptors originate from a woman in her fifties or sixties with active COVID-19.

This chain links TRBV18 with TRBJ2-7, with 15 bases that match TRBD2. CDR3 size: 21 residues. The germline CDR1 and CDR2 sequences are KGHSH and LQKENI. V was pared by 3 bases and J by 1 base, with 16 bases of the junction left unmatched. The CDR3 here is CASSPGLAGGQRGLSSYEQYF. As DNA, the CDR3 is TGTGCCAGCTCACCGGGACTAGCGGGAGGCCAGAGGGGACTTTCTTCCTACGAGCAGTACTTC.

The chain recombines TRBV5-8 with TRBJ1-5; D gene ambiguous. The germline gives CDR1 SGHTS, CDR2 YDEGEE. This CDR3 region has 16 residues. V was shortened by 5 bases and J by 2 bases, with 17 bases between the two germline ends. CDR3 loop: CASSRGPVGGNQPQHF. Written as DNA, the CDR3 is TGTGCCAGCAGTCGTGGCCCAGTTGGTGGCAATCAGCCCCAGCATTTT.